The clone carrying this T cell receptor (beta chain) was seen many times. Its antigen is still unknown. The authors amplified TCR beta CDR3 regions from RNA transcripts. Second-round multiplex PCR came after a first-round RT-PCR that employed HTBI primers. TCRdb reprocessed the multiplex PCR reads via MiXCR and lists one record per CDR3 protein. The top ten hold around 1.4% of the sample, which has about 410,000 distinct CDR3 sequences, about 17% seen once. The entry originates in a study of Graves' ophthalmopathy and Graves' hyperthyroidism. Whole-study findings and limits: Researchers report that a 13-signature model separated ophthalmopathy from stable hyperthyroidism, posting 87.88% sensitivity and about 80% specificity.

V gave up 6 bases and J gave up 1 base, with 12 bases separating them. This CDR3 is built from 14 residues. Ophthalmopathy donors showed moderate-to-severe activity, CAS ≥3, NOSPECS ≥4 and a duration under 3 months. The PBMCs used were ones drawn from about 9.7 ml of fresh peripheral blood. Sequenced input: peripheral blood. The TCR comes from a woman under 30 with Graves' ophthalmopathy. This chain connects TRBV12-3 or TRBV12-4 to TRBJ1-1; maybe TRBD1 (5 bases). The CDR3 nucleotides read TGTGCCAGCAGCTTAATCGGGGGGAACACTGAAGCTTTCTTT. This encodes CASSLIGGNTEAFF.